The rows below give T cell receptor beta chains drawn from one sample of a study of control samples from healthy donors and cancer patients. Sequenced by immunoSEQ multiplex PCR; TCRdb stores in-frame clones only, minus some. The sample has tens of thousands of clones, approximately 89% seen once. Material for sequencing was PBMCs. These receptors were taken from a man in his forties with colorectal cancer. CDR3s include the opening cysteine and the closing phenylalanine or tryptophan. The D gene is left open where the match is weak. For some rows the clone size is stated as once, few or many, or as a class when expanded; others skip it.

CDR3 protein: CSVERDTGELFF
CDR3 DNA: TGCAGCGTTGAAAGAGACACCGGGGAGCTGTTTTTT
D gene: .
clone size: .
J gene: TRBJ2-2
V gene: TRBV29-1

CDR3 protein: CAISEYTTGDSLYGYTF
CDR3 DNA: TGTGCCATCAGTGAGTACACGACAGGGGACAGCCTTTATGGCTACACCTTC
D gene: TRBD1
clone size: .
J gene: TRBJ1-2
V gene: TRBV10-3

CDR3 protein: CASSPLSGPTYEQYF
CDR3 DNA: TGTGCCAGCAGCCCCCTTTCCGGACCGACCTACGAGCAGTACTTC
D gene: .
clone size: .
J gene: TRBJ2-7
V gene: TRBV14

CDR3 protein: CASSFDRDQPQHF
CDR3 DNA: TGTGCCAGCAGCTTTGATCGTGATCAGCCCCAGCATTTT
D gene: .
clone size: .
J gene: TRBJ1-5
V gene: TRBV5-4

CDR3 protein: CASSLAPQGTTGELFF
CDR3 DNA: TGTGCTAGCAGCTTAGCGCCACAGGGGACCACCGGGGAGCTGTTTTTT
D gene: TRBD1
clone size: .
J gene: TRBJ2-2
V gene: TRBV7-7

CDR3 protein: CASSSTSGSGNEQFF
CDR3 DNA: TGTGCCAGCTCATCGACTAGCGGGAGTGGCAATGAGCAGTTCTTC
D gene: TRBD2
clone size: .
J gene: TRBJ2-1
V gene: TRBV18

CDR3 protein: CASSPPQTSGKGVEQYF
CDR3 DNA: TGTGCCAGCTCACCACCCCAGACTAGCGGGAAGGGCGTCGAGCAGTACTTC
D gene: TRBD2
clone size: once
J gene: TRBJ2-7
V gene: TRBV18

CDR3 protein: CASSEWATREKLFF
CDR3 DNA: TGTGCCAGCAGTGAATGGGCCACGAGGGAAAAACTGTTTTTT
D gene: .
clone size: once
J gene: TRBJ1-4
V gene: TRBV2

CDR3 protein: CAWSVQGYNSPLHF
CDR3 DNA: TGTGCCTGGAGTGTACAGGGATATAATTCACCCCTCCACTTT
D gene: .
clone size: .
J gene: TRBJ1-6
V gene: TRBV30

CDR3 protein: CASSRGQTFTGELFF
CDR3 DNA: TGTGCCAGCAGCCGGGGACAAACTTTCACCGGGGAGCTGTTTTTT
D gene: .
clone size: .
J gene: TRBJ2-2
V gene: TRBV3-1/TRBV3-2

CDR3 protein: CASSENAAGSDEQYF
CDR3 DNA: TGCGCCAGCAGTGAGAACGCTGCAGGGTCTGACGAGCAGTACTTC
D gene: .
clone size: .
J gene: TRBJ2-7
V gene: TRBV10-1

CDR3 protein: CASSPGQGAYEQYF
CDR3 DNA: TGCGCCAGCAGCCCAGGACAGGGGGCCTACGAGCAGTACTTC
D gene: TRBD1
clone size: .
J gene: TRBJ2-7
V gene: TRBV5-1

CDR3 protein: CASSLQTSAANEQFF
CDR3 DNA: TGCGCCAGCAGCTTGCAAACTAGCGCAGCCAATGAGCAGTTCTTC
D gene: TRBD2
clone size: once
J gene: TRBJ2-1
V gene: TRBV5-1

CDR3 protein: CASSYRGVNTEAFF
CDR3 DNA: TGTGCCAGCAGTTACAGGGGCGTGAACACTGAAGCTTTCTTT
D gene: .
clone size: .
J gene: TRBJ1-1
V gene: TRBV6-5

CDR3 protein: CATSDLRADTQYF
CDR3 DNA: TGTGCCACCAGTGATTTAAGGGCAGATACGCAGTATTTT
D gene: .
clone size: .
J gene: TRBJ2-3
V gene: TRBV24-1

CDR3 protein: CAISTGLVDQPQHF
CDR3 DNA: TGTGCCATCAGTACAGGGTTAGTAGATCAGCCCCAGCATTTT
D gene: .
clone size: .
J gene: TRBJ1-5
V gene: TRBV10-3

CDR3 protein: CASSLEGGITTQYF
CDR3 DNA: TGCGCCAGCAGCTTGGAAGGGGGGATTACGACCCAGTACTTC
D gene: .
clone size: .
J gene: TRBJ2-5
V gene: TRBV5-1

CDR3 protein: CASRSELSNYGYTF
CDR3 DNA: TGTGCCAGCCGCTCAGAGCTTTCTAACTATGGCTACACCTTC
D gene: .
clone size: .
J gene: TRBJ1-2
V gene: TRBV6-5

CDR3 protein: CASSEGAGRSSGLNWQYF
CDR3 DNA: TGTGCCAGCAGTGAAGGGGCGGGAAGGTCCTCCGGCCTAAATTGGCAGTACTTC
D gene: .
clone size: .
J gene: TRBJ2-7
V gene: TRBV2

CDR3 protein: CASSVGIGWLAGELFF
CDR3 DNA: TGTGCCAGCAGCGTAGGGATCGGGTGGTTGGCCGGGGAGCTGTTTTTT
D gene: .
clone size: .
J gene: TRBJ2-2
V gene: TRBV9

CDR3 protein: CASSLNYGYEAFF
CDR3 DNA: TGTGCCAGCAGCCTCAATTACGGATATGAAGCTTTCTTT
D gene: .
clone size: .
J gene: TRBJ1-1
V gene: TRBV7-6

CDR3 protein: CASSEQQGVRNEQFF
CDR3 DNA: TGTGCCAGCAGTGAACAACAGGGGGTTAGAAATGAGCAGTTCTTC
D gene: TRBD1
clone size: .
J gene: TRBJ2-1
V gene: TRBV25-1

CDR3 protein: CAWSHSHEQYF
CDR3 DNA: TGTGCCTGGAGTCATTCCCACGAGCAGTACTTC
D gene: .
clone size: .
J gene: TRBJ2-7
V gene: TRBV30

CDR3 protein: CAISVRGVDNEQFF
CDR3 DNA: TGTGCCATCAGTGTTCGTGGGGTTGACAATGAGCAGTTCTTC
D gene: .
clone size: .
J gene: TRBJ2-1
V gene: TRBV10-3

CDR3 protein: CASSSYSFSNEKLFF
CDR3 DNA: TGCGCCAGCAGCAGCTACAGCTTCTCTAATGAAAAACTGTTTTTT
D gene: .
clone size: .
J gene: TRBJ1-4
V gene: TRBV5-1

CDR3 protein: CASSLGFIGVLDTQYF
CDR3 DNA: TGTGCCAGCAGCTTAGGGTTCATAGGCGTATTAGATACGCAGTATTTT
D gene: .
clone size: .
J gene: TRBJ2-3
V gene: TRBV7-2

CDR3 protein: CASSYFGLAGDEQYF
CDR3 DNA: TGTGCCAGCAGTTATTTCGGACTAGCGGGAGACGAGCAGTACTTC
D gene: TRBD2
clone size: .
J gene: TRBJ2-7
V gene: TRBV6-5

CDR3 protein: CASSLVPESYEQYF
CDR3 DNA: TGTGCCAGCAGTTTGGTGCCGGAGTCCTACGAGCAGTACTTC
D gene: .
clone size: .
J gene: TRBJ2-7
V gene: TRBV27

CDR3 protein: CASSFRGNEAFF
CDR3 DNA: TGTGCCAGCAGTTTCAGGGGGAATGAAGCTTTCTTT
D gene: TRBD1
clone size: .
J gene: TRBJ1-1
V gene: TRBV6-5

CDR3 protein: CASSFDRLEQFF
CDR3 DNA: TGTGCCAGCAGCTTCGATCGGCTTGAGCAGTTCTTC
D gene: .
clone size: .
J gene: TRBJ2-1
V gene: TRBV7-9

CDR3 protein: CASSQALFLDNEKLFF
CDR3 DNA: TGCGCCAGCAGCCAAGCGTTGTTCCTGGATAATGAAAAACTGTTTTTT
D gene: .
clone size: .
J gene: TRBJ1-4
V gene: TRBV4-1

CDR3 protein: CAWSWDSQAKNIQYF
CDR3 DNA: TGTGCCTGGTCCTGGGACAGTCAAGCCAAAAACATTCAGTACTTC
D gene: TRBD1
clone size: .
J gene: TRBJ2-4
V gene: TRBV30

CDR3 protein: CASSHGQGTYEQYF
CDR3 DNA: TGTGCCAGCAGCCACGGACAGGGAACCTACGAGCAGTACTTC
D gene: TRBD1
clone size: .
J gene: TRBJ2-7
V gene: TRBV14

CDR3 protein: CASSLYPDRVNEQFF
CDR3 DNA: TGTGCCAGCAGTTTATATCCCGACAGGGTCAATGAGCAGTTCTTC
D gene: TRBD1
clone size: .
J gene: TRBJ2-1
V gene: TRBV27

CDR3 protein: CASSVGVFPGNTIYF
CDR3 DNA: TGTGCCAGCAGCGTAGGTGTCTTCCCTGGAAACACCATATATTTT
D gene: .
clone size: .
J gene: TRBJ1-3
V gene: TRBV9

CDR3 protein: CASSLNRGTGNTIYF
CDR3 DNA: TGTGCCAGCAGTCTCAACAGGGGGACTGGAAACACCATATATTTT
D gene: TRBD1
clone size: .
J gene: TRBJ1-3
V gene: TRBV28

CDR3 protein: CASTQGLAALETQYF
CDR3 DNA: TGTGCCAGTACCCAGGGACTAGCAGCCTTGGAGACCCAGTACTTC
D gene: TRBD2
clone size: .
J gene: TRBJ2-5
V gene: TRBV19

CDR3 protein: CAISLTGESTDTQYF
CDR3 DNA: TGTGCCATCAGTTTGACAGGGGAAAGCACAGATACGCAGTATTTT
D gene: TRBD1
clone size: .
J gene: TRBJ2-3
V gene: TRBV10-3

CDR3 protein: CASSPGPSGNTIYF
CDR3 DNA: TGTGCCAGCAGTCCAGGGCCGTCTGGAAACACCATATATTTT
D gene: .
clone size: .
J gene: TRBJ1-3
V gene: TRBV27

CDR3 protein: CASSPWDSGSPPHF
CDR3 DNA: TGTGCCAGTAGTCCGTGGGACAGCGGCTCACCCCCCCACTTT
D gene: TRBD1
clone size: .
J gene: TRBJ1-6
V gene: TRBV19

CDR3 protein: CASSYSGHEQFF
CDR3 DNA: TGTGCCAGCAGTTACTCTGGGCACGAGCAGTTCTTC
D gene: .
clone size: .
J gene: TRBJ2-1
V gene: TRBV6-6

CDR3 protein: CAISDRGSGNTIYF
CDR3 DNA: TGTGCCATCAGTGATAGGGGATCCGGAAACACCATATATTTT
D gene: .
clone size: .
J gene: TRBJ1-3
V gene: TRBV10-3

CDR3 protein: CASSDRTSGNTGELFF
CDR3 DNA: TGTGCCAGCAGCGATCGGACTAGCGGGAACACCGGGGAGCTGTTTTTT
D gene: TRBD2
clone size: once
J gene: TRBJ2-2
V gene: TRBV7-2

CDR3 protein: CASSRTENDTF
CDR3 DNA: TGTGCCAGCAGTAGGACAGAGAACGACACCTTC
D gene: .
clone size: .
J gene: TRBJ1-2
V gene: TRBV2

CDR3 protein: CASSLEQRSSYEQYF
CDR3 DNA: TGTGCCAGCAGCTTAGAACAGAGAAGCTCCTACGAGCAGTACTTC
D gene: .
clone size: .
J gene: TRBJ2-7
V gene: TRBV11-2

CDR3 protein: CASSQERVGGLGQPQHF
CDR3 DNA: TGCGCCAGCAGCCAAGAAAGGGTCGGGGGGTTGGGACAGCCCCAGCATTTT
D gene: .
clone size: .
J gene: TRBJ1-5
V gene: TRBV4-1

CDR3 protein: CASSQVLRTGRNEQYF
CDR3 DNA: TGCGCCAGCAGCCAAGTACTACGGACAGGGAGGAACGAGCAGTACTTC
D gene: TRBD1
clone size: .
J gene: TRBJ2-7
V gene: TRBV4-1

CDR3 protein: CASGEQGFTEAFF
CDR3 DNA: TGCGCCAGCGGGGAACAGGGATTCACTGAAGCTTTCTTT
D gene: .
clone size: .
J gene: TRBJ1-1
V gene: TRBV4-1

CDR3 protein: CASSGPGQEISPLHF
CDR3 DNA: TGTGCCAGCAGCGGTCCGGGACAGGAGATCTCACCCCTCCACTTT
D gene: TRBD1
clone size: .
J gene: TRBJ1-6
V gene: TRBV7-9

CDR3 protein: CASSESRRNPYNEQFF
CDR3 DNA: TGCGCCAGCAGTGAGTCTAGGCGGAACCCTTACAATGAGCAGTTCTTC
D gene: .
clone size: .
J gene: TRBJ2-1
V gene: TRBV10-2

CDR3 protein: CASSLRNPGQANSPLHF
CDR3 DNA: TGTGCCAGCAGTTTACGTAATCCGGGACAGGCGAATTCACCCCTCCACTTT
D gene: TRBD1
clone size: .
J gene: TRBJ1-6
V gene: TRBV27

CDR3 protein: CASSQDSTGFSYEQYF
CDR3 DNA: TGTGCCAGCAGCCAAGATTCCACGGGTTTCTCCTACGAGCAGTACTTC
D gene: .
clone size: .
J gene: TRBJ2-7
V gene: TRBV4-2

CDR3 protein: CASSLSRSHRAFNQETQYF
CDR3 DNA: TGTGCCAGCAGTTTATCGAGGTCCCACAGGGCCTTCAACCAAGAGACCCAGTACTTC
D gene: .
clone size: once
J gene: TRBJ2-5
V gene: TRBV27

CDR3 protein: CSVELLAGGGYNEQFF
CDR3 DNA: TGCAGCGTTGAGCTGCTAGCGGGAGGGGGGTACAATGAGCAGTTCTTC
D gene: TRBD2
clone size: .
J gene: TRBJ2-1
V gene: TRBV29-1

CDR3 protein: CASSPGLAEYNEQFF
CDR3 DNA: TGTGCCAGCAGCCCGGGACTAGCGGAATACAATGAGCAGTTCTTC
D gene: TRBD2
clone size: .
J gene: TRBJ2-1
V gene: TRBV7-2

CDR3 protein: CASSHFGGQGRYGYTF
CDR3 DNA: TGCGCCAGCAGCCATTTCGGTGGACAGGGGCGGTATGGCTACACCTTC
D gene: TRBD1
clone size: .
J gene: TRBJ1-2
V gene: TRBV4-3

CDR3 protein: CASSQTGGSYEQYF
CDR3 DNA: TGTGCCAGCTCCCAGACAGGGGGGTCTTACGAGCAGTACTTC
D gene: TRBD1
clone size: .
J gene: TRBJ2-7
V gene: TRBV18